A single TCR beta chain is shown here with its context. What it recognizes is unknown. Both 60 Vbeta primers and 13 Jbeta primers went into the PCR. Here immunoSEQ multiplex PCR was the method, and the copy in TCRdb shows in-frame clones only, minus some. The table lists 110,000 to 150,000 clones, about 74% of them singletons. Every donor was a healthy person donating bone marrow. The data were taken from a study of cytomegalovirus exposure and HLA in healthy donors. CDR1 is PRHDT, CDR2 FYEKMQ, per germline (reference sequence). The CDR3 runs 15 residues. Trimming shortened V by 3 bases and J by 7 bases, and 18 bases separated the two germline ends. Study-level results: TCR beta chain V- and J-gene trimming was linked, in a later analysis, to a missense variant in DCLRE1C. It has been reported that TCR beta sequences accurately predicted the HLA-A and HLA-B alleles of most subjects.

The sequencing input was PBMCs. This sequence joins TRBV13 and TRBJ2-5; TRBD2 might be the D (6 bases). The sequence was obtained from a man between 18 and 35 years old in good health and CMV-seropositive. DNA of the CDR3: TGTGCCAGCAGCTTCTACCGGGACTTCCCGAGGACCCAGTACTTC. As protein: CASSFYRDFPRTQYF.